A single sample is the source of the 30 T cell receptor beta chains below, sequenced in a study of T-cell reconstitution after alpha-beta-depleted transplantation in children. Preparing the TCRbeta library involved the use of unique molecular identifiers. TCRdb redid the calling of the PCR reads with MiXCR, one entry per CDR3 protein. This sample yields 900,000 or so distinct CDR3 sequences, of which roughly 15% are seen a single time; approximately 4.5% belongs to the top ten. This specimen consisted of PBMCs, mostly from graft donor cells, obtained 360 days after TCRalphabeta/CD19-depleted stem cell transplant. Receptors originate from a male patient younger than 18 who had a stem cell transplant for acute lymphoblastic leukemia, so the T cells may come from the graft donor.

In this sample, this clonotype turned up a few times. This chain joins TRBV10-1 and TRBJ2-3; TRBD2 agrees at 7 bases. CDR3 length equals 14 residues. The germline V gene encodes CDR1 WNHNN and CDR2 SYGVQD (reference sequence). V lost 0 bases and J lost 6; bases outside the gene matches: 3. The CDR3 loop reads CASSESTGGDTQYF. The CDR3 DNA reads as TGCGCCAGCAGTGAGTCGACGGGGGGTGATACGCAGTATTTT.

This clonotype was recorded a few times. J is TRBJ2-3 and V is TRBV10-3, with no clear D. The CDR3 is 17 residues long. In germline, CDR1 is ENHRY, CDR2 SYGVKD. V shed 4 bases and J shed 0 bases, with 17 bases lying between them. The CDR3, as DNA: TGTGCCATCAGTGGTGTGGTCGGGTATGGGAGCACAGATACGCAGTATTTT. Protein sequence: CAISGVVGYGSTDTQYF.

This clonotype came up a few times. The chain has TRBV20-1 and TRBJ2-1, with 9 bases fitting TRBD2. The germline gives CDR1 DFQATT, CDR2 SNEGSKA (reference sequence). Unmatched junction bases numbered 10, after V lost 6 bases and J lost 4 bases. The length of the CDR3 is 15 residues. Here the CDR3 reads CSASPSGRPYNEQFF. Here the CDR3 DNA reads TGCAGTGCGAGCCCGAGCGGGAGGCCGTACAATGAGCAGTTCTTC.

The J gene is TRBJ2-7, the V gene TRBV5-1, with TRBD1 matching over 9 bases. V dropped 4 bases and J dropped 0; count of bases not matched to a gene: 11. This CDR3 contains 17 residues. Germline-derived CDR1 and CDR2 are SGHRS and YFSETQ. The CDR3: CASSPTPGQGSSYEQYF. The DNA for the CDR3 is TGCGCCAGCAGCCCCACTCCCGGACAGGGGAGCTCCTACGAGCAGTACTTC.

The chain recombines TRBV20-1 with TRBJ1-5; 9 bases fit TRBD1. The CDR3 is 15 residues long. Looked up from germline, CDR1 is DFQATT and CDR2 is SNEGSKA (reference sequence). Trimming at V came to 3 bases and at J to 6 bases, leaving 9 bases not matched to a gene. In DNA, the CDR3 is TGCAGTGCTAGCCAACCGGGACAGGGCAGTCAGCCCCAGCATTTT. Its protein is CSASQPGQGSQPQHF.

Only a few counts were recorded for this clonotype. This chain joins TRBV5-1 and TRBJ2-3; D might be TRBD1 or TRBD2, each matching 5 bases. The germline V gene encodes CDR1 SGHRS and CDR2 YFSETQ. This CDR3 comprises 15 residues. Trimming cost V 4 bases and J 4 bases, with 16 bases left between them. The CDR3 DNA reads TGCGCCAGCAGCGGGGGTGCAGGTGTAGCAGATACGCAGTATTTT. Residues: CASSGGAGVADTQYF.

This clonotype occurred a few times. This rearrangement joins TRBV10-1 to TRBJ1-5, with 7 bases that match TRBD1. The V gene end was trimmed by 5 bases and the J gene end by 6 bases; junction bases not matched to a gene: 4. The CDR3 runs 13 residues. Germline V CDR1 and CDR2: WNHNN, SYGVQD (reference sequence). The CDR3 bases are TGCGCCAGCAGTTTAAACAGGGGTCAGCCCCAGCATTTT. Amino acids: CASSLNRGQPQHF.

This clonotype has just a few counts. The chain is built from TRBV9 and TRBJ2-5, with TRBD2 matching 10 bases. With 0 bases clipped from V and 5 bases from J, the junction kept 4 bases outside the gene matches. The CDR3 is 15 amino acids. Germline CDR1 SGDLS, CDR2 YYNGEE. The CDR3 region has the DNA TGTGCCAGCAGCGTAGGGACTAGCGGCACGGAGACCCAGTACTTC. The encoded protein is CASSVGTSGTETQYF. Full variable domain (rest looked up from reference TRBV9 and TRBJ2-5): DSGVTQTPKHLITATGQRVTLRCSPRSGDLSVYWYQQSLDQGLQFLIQYYNGEERAKGNILERFSAQQFPDLHSELNLSSLELGDSALYFCASSVGTSGTETQYFGPGTRLLVL.

The CDR3: CASSLGASGRGVWKTQYF. The CDR3 DNA is TGTGCCAGCAGCTTGGGGGCTAGCGGGAGGGGGGTATGGAAGACCCAGTACTTC. This chain connects TRBV5-5 to TRBJ2-5, with 12 bases lining up with TRBD2. The junction had 12 bases not matched to a gene; V was cut back by 0 bases and J by 6 bases. This CDR3 contains 18 residues. From germline, CDR1 is SGHKS and CDR2 YYEKEE (reference sequence).

This clonotype occurred once. The junction and the germline gene differ at one end; a read error may be behind it. This chain connects TRBV9 to TRBJ2-3; no definite D call. Looked up from germline, CDR1 is SGDLS and CDR2 is YYNGEE. This CDR3 has 15 residues. DNA of the CDR3: TGTGCCAGCAGCGTAGTAGTTTCCCGCACAGATACGCAGTTTTTT. Protein: CASSVVVSRTDTQFF.

This clonotype was picked up a small number of times. V and J are TRBV2 and TRBJ2-1, with D possibly TRBD2 on 6 matching bases. CDR3 length: 15 residues. Germline assignment: CDR1 SNHLY and CDR2 FYNNEI. V lost 3 bases and J 2 bases, leaving 11 bases between the germline ends. CDR3 nucleotide sequence: TGTGCCAGCAGTGATCCGGGGAGGACCTACAATGAGCAGTTCTTC. Its translation: CASSDPGRTYNEQFF.

The V and J genes are TRBV11-2 and TRBJ2-3; no definite D call. Trimming took off 3 bases at V and 9 bases at J, with 16 bases between the two ends. The CDR3 covers 14 residues. Per the germline V gene, CDR1 is SGHAT and CDR2 is FQNNGV. CDR3: CASSFPVGRDTQYF. The DNA for the CDR3 is TGTGCCAGCAGCTTTCCGGTAGGGCGAGACACGCAGTATTTT.

This clonotype has just a few counts. This CDR3 reads CASRLSGRSSYNEQFF. Here the CDR3 DNA reads TGCGCCAGCAGACTTAGCGGGAGGAGCTCCTACAATGAGCAGTTCTTC. The chain combines TRBV5-1 with TRBJ2-1, with TRBD2 identical over 10 bases. The CDR3 consists of 16 residues. The V and J ends lost 5 bases and 0 bases, in that order; junction bases with no gene match: 5. The germline gives CDR1 SGHRS, CDR2 YFSETQ.

CDR3 nucleotide sequence: TGTGCCAGCAGCTTGGTTTCCACTCCCTACGAGCAGTACTTC. Its translation is CASSLVSTPYEQYF. The chain couples TRBV7-9 to TRBJ2-7; D gene uncertain. The V end lost 3 bases, the J end lost 2 bases, and 11 bases lay between the germline ends. CDR1 is SEHNR, CDR2 FQNEAQ, per germline (reference sequence). The CDR3 runs to 14 residues.

The sample holds a few counts of this clonotype. The chain uses TRBV11-1 and TRBJ2-1; possible D gene TRBD2, 6 bases. The CDR3 loop spans 18 amino acids. The V gene's germline CDR1 is SGHAT and CDR2 FQDESV (reference sequence). The V end was cut by 6 bases, the J end by 0 bases, with 21 bases between. The CDR3 DNA reads TGTGCCAGCAGTTTTCCAGACGGGGGAACAAGCTCCTACAATGAGCAGTTCTTC. Protein sequence: CASSFPDGGTSSYNEQFF. The full variable domain, with the rest looked up from reference TRBV11-1 and TRBJ2-1, is EAEVAQSPRYKITEKSQAVAFWCDPISGHATLYWYRQILGQGPELLVQFQDESVVDDSQLPKDRFSAERLKGVDSTLKIQPAELGDSAMYLCASSFPDGGTSSYNEQFFGPGTRLTVL.

This clonotype was seen a few times. This rearrangement joins TRBV2 to TRBJ2-1, with TRBD2 matching over 10 bases. The CDR3 spans 18 residues. The germline V gene encodes CDR1 SNHLY and CDR2 FYNNEI. Trimming removed 4 bases from V and 3 bases from J; junction bases left unmatched: 12. CDR3 protein: CASSGLAGVLAGYNEQFF. Written as DNA, the CDR3 is TGTGCCAGCAGTGGTCTAGCGGGAGTGTTGGCCGGCTACAATGAGCAGTTCTTC.

This clonotype was seen ten or more times. This chain joins TRBV12-3 or TRBV12-4 and TRBJ1-2; D unresolved. The CDR3 runs to 15 residues. Trimming removed 0 bases from V and 4 bases from J, with 12 bases in between. CDR3 protein: CASSLAVTAGYGYTF. The CDR3 DNA is TGTGCCAGCAGTTTAGCGGTCACCGCCGGCTATGGCTACACCTTC.

This clonotype occurred a few times. The chain employs TRBV19 and TRBJ2-1, with TRBD2 matching 9 bases. After removal of 3 bases from V and 7 bases from J, the junction contained 13 bases not matched to a gene. CDR3 length: 17 amino acids. Per germline, CDR1 LNHDA and CDR2 SQIVND (reference sequence). The CDR3 nucleotides read TGTGCCAGTAGTATCTTTCTAGCGGGATCACGGGGTAATGAGCAGTTCTTC. It encodes CASSIFLAGSRGNEQFF.

This clonotype occurred a few times. The chain employs TRBV20-1 and TRBJ2-3; D unresolved. V lost 4 bases, J lost 7 bases, and 18 bases lay in between. The germline CDR1 and CDR2 sequences are DFQATT and SNEGSKA (reference sequence). The CDR3 length is 14 residues. For the CDR3, the DNA is TGCAGTGCTAATTTGTATGACCGCTTAAATACGCAGTATTTT. Translation: CSANLYDRLNTQYF.

This clonotype was detected only a few times. V and J are TRBV12-3 or TRBV12-4 and TRBJ2-3; the match to TRBD2 covers 16 bases. The J segment lost 1 base and the V segment lost 3 bases, leaving 4 bases of the junction unmatched. The CDR3 is 18 amino acids. The CDR3 loop is CASSFPGLAGGRTDTQYF. The CDR3 DNA is TGTGCCAGCAGTTTCCCGGGACTAGCGGGAGGGCGCACAGATACGCAGTATTTT.

This clonotype was seen a handful of times. The chain uses TRBV15 and TRBJ2-7, with D maybe TRBD1 (6 bases). The germline gives CDR1 LNHNV, CDR2 YYDKDF (reference sequence). The CDR3 length is 16 residues. V was trimmed by 1 base and J by 6 bases, leaving 19 bases between them. CDR3 DNA sequence: TGTGCCACCAGCAGAGCGGCTCGACAGGATGGAGGCGAGCAGTACTTC. The encoded protein is CATSRAARQDGGEQYF.

The chain recombines TRBV18 with TRBJ2-5; no clear D gene. CDR3 length: 14 residues. The V end was cut by 3 bases, the J end by 2 bases, with 10 bases between. Germline V gene sequence: CDR1 KGHSH, CDR2 LQKENI. The CDR3 reads CASSPGRSQETQYF. Here the CDR3 DNA reads TGTGCCAGCTCACCTGGCAGGTCACAAGAGACCCAGTACTTC.

The table lists this clonotype with a count of one. A much larger clonotype is one base distant, so this may be a read error. The rearrangement uses TRBV12-3 or TRBV12-4 and TRBJ2-3, with 12 bases that match TRBD2. The CDR3 is 17 amino acids. CDR3 protein: CASCLLAGGRGTDTQYF. The CDR3 nucleotides are TGTGCCAGCTGTTTACTAGCGGGAGGACGCGGCACAGATACGCAGTATTTT.

This rearrangement joins TRBV20-1 to TRBJ1-1, with D hard to call. Germline V gives CDR1 DFQATT, CDR2 SNEGSKA (reference sequence). The CDR3 loop spans 10 amino acids. Trimming cost V 7 bases and J 3 bases, with 6 bases left between them. The CDR3 protein is CSEQYTEAFF. As DNA, the CDR3 is TGCAGTGAACAATACACTGAAGCTTTCTTT.

V usage is TRBV5-1 and J usage is TRBJ1-3; no firm D call. The V and J ends lost 1 base and 6 bases respectively, with 11 bases between them. Germline V gene lookup returns CDR1 SGHRS and CDR2 YFSETQ. CDR3 length: 14 residues. CDR3 region: CASSLTRGLNTIYF. The DNA of the CDR3 is TGCGCCAGCAGCTTGACCCGTGGCCTAAACACCATATATTTT.

This clonotype showed up many times. The V gene is TRBV12-3 or TRBV12-4, the J gene TRBJ2-7; 14 bases agree with TRBD2. There are 17 residues in the CDR3. Trimming removed 6 bases from V and 1 base from J; junction bases left unmatched: 8. CDR3 bases: TGTGCCAGCAGAGGACTAGCGGGAGGAAGGAAATCCTACGAGCAGTACTTC. Its translation is CASRGLAGGRKSYEQYF.

The chain joins TRBV20-1 to TRBJ2-1; 8 bases are shared with TRBD2. With 6 bases clipped from V and 3 bases from J, the junction kept 13 bases outside the gene matches. CDR3 length equals 16 residues. CDR1 is DFQATT, CDR2 SNEGSKA, per germline (reference sequence). The chain's CDR3 is CSAPRGSGSIYNEQFF. The CDR3 DNA reads as TGCAGTGCCCCCAGGGGAAGCGGGAGTATCTACAATGAGCAGTTCTTC.

This chain uses TRBV20-1 with TRBJ1-1, with 9 bases that match TRBD1. In germline, CDR1 is DFQATT, CDR2 SNEGSKA (reference sequence). V shed 1 base, J shed 7 bases, and the junction held 10 bases outside the gene matches. This CDR3 comprises 15 residues. The CDR3 sequence: CSARVVIPGQGEAFF. The DNA of the CDR3 is TGCAGTGCTAGAGTCGTAATACCGGGACAGGGTGAAGCTTTCTTT.

The chain couples TRBV9 to TRBJ2-1; 10 bases are shared with TRBD2. With 2 bases clipped from V and 3 bases from J, the junction kept 2 bases outside the gene matches. Germline-derived CDR1 and CDR2 are SGDLS and YYNGEE. The CDR3 runs to 15 residues. The CDR3 region has the DNA TGTGCCAGCAGCGTCGGACTAGCGGACTACAATGAGCAGTTCTTC. Translating it yields CASSVGLADYNEQFF. Filled out from reference TRBV9 and TRBJ2-1, the complete variable domain reads DSGVTQTPKHLITATGQRVTLRCSPRSGDLSVYWYQQSLDQGLQFLIQYYNGEERAKGNILERFSAQQFPDLHSELNLSSLELGDSALYFCASSVGLADYNEQFFGPGTRLTVL.

The chain links TRBV14 to TRBJ2-1, with 8 bases fitting TRBD1. Germline loops: CDR1 SGHDN, CDR2 FVKESK. This CDR3 has 15 amino acids. With V trimmed by 3 bases and J by 2 bases, 3 bases remained unmatched. Here the CDR3 DNA reads TGTGCCAGCAGCCAGGGACAGGTACCCTACAATGAGCAGTTCTTC. This encodes CASSQGQVPYNEQFF.